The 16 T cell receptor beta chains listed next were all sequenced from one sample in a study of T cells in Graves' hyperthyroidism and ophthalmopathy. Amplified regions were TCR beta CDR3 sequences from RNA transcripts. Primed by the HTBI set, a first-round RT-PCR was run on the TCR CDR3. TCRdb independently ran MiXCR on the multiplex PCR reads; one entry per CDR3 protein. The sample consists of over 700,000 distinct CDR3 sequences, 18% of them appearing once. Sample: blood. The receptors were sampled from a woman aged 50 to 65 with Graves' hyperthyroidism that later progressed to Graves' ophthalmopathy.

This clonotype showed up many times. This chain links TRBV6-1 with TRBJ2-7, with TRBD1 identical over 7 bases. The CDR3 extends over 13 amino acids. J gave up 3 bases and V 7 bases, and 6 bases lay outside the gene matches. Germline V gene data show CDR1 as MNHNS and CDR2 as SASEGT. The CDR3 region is CASIETGIYEQYF. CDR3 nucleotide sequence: TGTGCCAGCATTGAGACAGGGATCTACGAGCAGTACTTC.

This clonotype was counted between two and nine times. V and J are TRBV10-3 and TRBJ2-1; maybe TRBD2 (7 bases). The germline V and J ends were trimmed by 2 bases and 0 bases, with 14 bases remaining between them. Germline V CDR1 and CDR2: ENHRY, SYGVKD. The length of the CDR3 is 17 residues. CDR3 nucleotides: TGTGCCATCAGTGAGCACCGGGGGGCCACCTCCTACAATGAGCAGTTCTTC. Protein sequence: CAISEHRGATSYNEQFF.

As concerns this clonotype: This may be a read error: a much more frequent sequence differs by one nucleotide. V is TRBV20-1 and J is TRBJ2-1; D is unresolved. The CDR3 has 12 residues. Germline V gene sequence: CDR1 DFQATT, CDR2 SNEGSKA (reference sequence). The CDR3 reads CSASGVFNKQFF. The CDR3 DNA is TGCAGTGCTAGTGGAGTGTTCAATAAGCAGTTCTTC.

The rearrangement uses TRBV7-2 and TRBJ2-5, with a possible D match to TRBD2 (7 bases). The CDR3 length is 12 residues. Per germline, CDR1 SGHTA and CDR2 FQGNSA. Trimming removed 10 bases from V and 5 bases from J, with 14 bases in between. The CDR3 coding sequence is TGTGCCACCCGGGGGGCCGGGGAGACCCAGTACTTC. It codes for CATRGAGETQYF.

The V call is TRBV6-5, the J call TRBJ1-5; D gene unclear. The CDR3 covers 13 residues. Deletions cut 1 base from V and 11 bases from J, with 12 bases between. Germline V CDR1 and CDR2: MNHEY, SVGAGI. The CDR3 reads CASSYYPGVAQHF. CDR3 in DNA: TGTGCCAGCAGTTACTATCCGGGAGTAGCCCAGCATTTT.

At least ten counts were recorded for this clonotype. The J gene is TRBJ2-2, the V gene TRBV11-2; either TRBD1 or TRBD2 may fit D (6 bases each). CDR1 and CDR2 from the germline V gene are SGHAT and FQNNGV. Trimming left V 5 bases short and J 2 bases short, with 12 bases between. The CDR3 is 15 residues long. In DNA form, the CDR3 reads TGTGCCAGCAGCCCGGCGGGACACAACACCGGGGAGCTGTTTTTT. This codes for CASSPAGHNTGELFF.

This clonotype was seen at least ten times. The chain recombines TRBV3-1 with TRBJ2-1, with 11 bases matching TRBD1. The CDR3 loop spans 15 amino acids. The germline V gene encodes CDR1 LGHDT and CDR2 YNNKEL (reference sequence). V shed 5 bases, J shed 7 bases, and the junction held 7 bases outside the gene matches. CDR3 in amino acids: CASSADRGPWNEQFF. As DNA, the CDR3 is TGTGCCAGCAGCGCGGACAGGGGGCCGTGGAATGAGCAGTTCTTC.

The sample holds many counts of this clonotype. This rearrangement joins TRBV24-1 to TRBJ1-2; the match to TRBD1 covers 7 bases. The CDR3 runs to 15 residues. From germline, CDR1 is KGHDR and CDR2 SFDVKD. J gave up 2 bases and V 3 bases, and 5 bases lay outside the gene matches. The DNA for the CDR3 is TGTGCCACCAGTGATCGGGACAGAGGGAACTATGGCTACACCTTC. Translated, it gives CATSDRDRGNYGYTF.

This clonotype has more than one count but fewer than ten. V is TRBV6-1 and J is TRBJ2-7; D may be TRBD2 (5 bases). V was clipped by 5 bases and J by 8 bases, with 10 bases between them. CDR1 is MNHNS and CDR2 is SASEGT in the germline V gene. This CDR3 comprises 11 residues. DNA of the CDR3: TGTGCCAGCAGTTCCATGACTAAGCAGTACTTC. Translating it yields CASSSMTKQYF.

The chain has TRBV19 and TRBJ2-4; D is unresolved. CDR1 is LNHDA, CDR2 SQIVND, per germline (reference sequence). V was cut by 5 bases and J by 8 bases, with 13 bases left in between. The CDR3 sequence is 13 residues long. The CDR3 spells CASSSRGSDIQYF. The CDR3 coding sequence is TGTGCCAGTAGTTCTCGAGGTTCGGACATTCAGTACTTC.

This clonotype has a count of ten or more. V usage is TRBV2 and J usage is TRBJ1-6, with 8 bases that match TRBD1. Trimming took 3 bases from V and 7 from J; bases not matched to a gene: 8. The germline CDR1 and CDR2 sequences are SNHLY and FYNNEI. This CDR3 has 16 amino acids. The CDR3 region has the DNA TGTGCCAGCAGTGATGTGGACAGGGTTGCCAATTCACCCCTCCACTTT. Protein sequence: CASSDVDRVANSPLHF.

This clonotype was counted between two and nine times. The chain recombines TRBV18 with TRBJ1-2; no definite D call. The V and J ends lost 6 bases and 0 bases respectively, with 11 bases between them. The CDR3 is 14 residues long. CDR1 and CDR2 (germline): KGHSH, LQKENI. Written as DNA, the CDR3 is TGTGCCAGCTCTATGACGGATACTAACTATGGCTACACCTTC. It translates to CASSMTDTNYGYTF.

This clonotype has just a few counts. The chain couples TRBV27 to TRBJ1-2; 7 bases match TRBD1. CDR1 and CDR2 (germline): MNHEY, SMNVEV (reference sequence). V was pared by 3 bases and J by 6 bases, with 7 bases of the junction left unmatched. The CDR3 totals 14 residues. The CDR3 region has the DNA TGTGCCAGCAGTTTGACAGGGAGCGTCAATGGCTACACCTTC. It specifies CASSLTGSVNGYTF.

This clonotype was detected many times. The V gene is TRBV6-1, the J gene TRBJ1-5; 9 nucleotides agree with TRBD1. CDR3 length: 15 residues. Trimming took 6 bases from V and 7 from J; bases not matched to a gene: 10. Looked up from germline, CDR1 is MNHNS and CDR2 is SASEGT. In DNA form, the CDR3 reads TGTGCCAGCAGACCCGGACAGGGGAGTATGCAGCCCCAGCATTTT. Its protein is CASRPGQGSMQPQHF.

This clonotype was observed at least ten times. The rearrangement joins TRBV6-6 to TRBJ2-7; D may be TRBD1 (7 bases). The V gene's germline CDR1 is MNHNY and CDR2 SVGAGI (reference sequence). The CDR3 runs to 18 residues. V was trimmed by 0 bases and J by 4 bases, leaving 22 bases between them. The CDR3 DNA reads TGTGCCAGCAGTTACTCTTATCGGGGGACAGTCTGGCAATACGAGCAGTACTTC. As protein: CASSYSYRGTVWQYEQYF.

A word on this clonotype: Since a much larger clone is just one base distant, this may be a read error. The CDR3, as DNA: TGTGCCTGGAGTTCCTGTAGCAATCAGCCCCAGCATTTT. As protein: CAWSSCSNQPQHF. The V gene is TRBV30, the J gene TRBJ1-5, with D unresolved. The CDR3 loop spans 13 amino acids. V lost 2 bases to trimming and J lost 0 bases, with 5 bases between them. Germline assignment: CDR1 GTSNPN and CDR2 SVGIG (reference sequence). Together with reference TRBV30 and TRBJ1-5, the CDR3 gives the full variable domain: SQTIHQWPATLVQPVGSPLSLECTVEGTSNPNLYWYRQAAGRGLQLLFYSVGIGQISSEVPQNLSASRPQDRQFILSSKKLLLSDSGFYLCAWSSCSNQPQHFGDGTRLSIL.